These 32 T cell receptor beta chains share one sample of origin, sequenced in a study of T-cell reconstitution after alpha-beta-depleted transplantation in children. A library of TCRbeta sequences, prepared with unique molecular identifiers, was generated. TCRdb reprocessed the PCR reads via MiXCR and lists one record per CDR3 protein. The sample yields 190,000 or so distinct CDR3 sequences, 14% to 15% seen once. Specimen: PBMCs from the stem cell graft donor, collected from the stem cell graft. These receptors were collected from a human donor who donated a stem cell graft to a child with acute lymphoblastic leukemia.

There are many counts of this clonotype. The rearrangement joins TRBV10-3 to TRBJ1-1, with a weak D call TRBD1 (6 bases). This CDR3 spans 14 amino acids. Germline assignment: CDR1 ENHRY and CDR2 SYGVKD. Trimming removed 5 bases from V and 1 base from J, with 11 bases in between. The CDR3 sequence: CAISSRTANTEAFF. The CDR3 DNA reads as TGTGCCATCAGTTCCAGGACAGCGAACACTGAAGCTTTCTTT.

This clonotype has just a few counts. This rearrangement joins TRBV6-2 or TRBV6-3 to TRBJ2-5, with D hard to call. CDR1 and CDR2 (germline): MNHEY, SVGEGT. This CDR3 is 14 amino acids long. V dropped 2 bases and J dropped 2 bases, with 9 bases sitting between them. The CDR3 DNA follows: TGTGCCAGCAGTTACAGGGCTACACAAGAGACCCAGTACTTC. Translated: CASSYRATQETQYF.

This clonotype was picked up many times. The rearrangement links TRBV11-1 to TRBJ2-4; 7 bases align to TRBD2. This CDR3 has 14 residues. With 3 bases clipped from V and 7 bases from J, the junction kept 6 bases outside the gene matches. CDR1 and CDR2 from the germline V gene are SGHAT and FQDESV (reference sequence). The CDR3: CASSLSASGNIQYF. CDR3 sequence (DNA): TGTGCCAGCAGCTTGTCGGCTAGCGGTAACATTCAGTACTTC.

This clonotype has ten or more counts. The chain recombines TRBV11-2 with TRBJ2-1, with D possibly TRBD2 on 5 matching bases. Trimming took 5 bases from V and 6 from J, leaving 14 bases between them. This CDR3 has 14 residues. Germline-derived CDR1 and CDR2 are SGHAT and FQNNGV. The CDR3 loop is CASSPGPRGNEQFF. CDR3 DNA sequence: TGTGCCAGCAGCCCCGGACCACGGGGCAATGAGCAGTTCTTC.

A note on this clonotype: This may stem from a read error, because a much larger clone lies one nucleotide away. The J gene is TRBJ2-7, the V gene TRBV20-1; the match to TRBD1 covers 7 bases. The CDR3 sequence is 14 residues long. With 1 base clipped from V and 4 bases from J, the junction kept 7 bases outside the gene matches. Germline V CDR1 and CDR2: DFQATT, SNEGSKA (reference sequence). CDR3: CSARAAQGKYEQYF. The CDR3 DNA reads as TGCAGTGCTAGAGCCGCACAGGGGAAGTACGAGCAGTACTTC.

This clonotype was seen at least ten times. This chain joins TRBV5-1 and TRBJ2-1, with D hard to call. The germline V and J ends were trimmed by 7 bases and 2 bases, with 10 bases remaining between them. The CDR3 runs 13 residues. Germline assignment: CDR1 SGHRS and CDR2 YFSETQ. The CDR3 sequence is CASGVLTYNEQFF. Written as DNA, the CDR3 is TGCGCCAGCGGGGTCCTCACCTACAATGAGCAGTTCTTC.

V usage is TRBV20-1 and J usage is TRBJ1-5; the D is unclear. The V and J ends lost 4 bases and 6 bases respectively, with 16 bases between them. Germline-derived CDR1 and CDR2 are DFQATT and SNEGSKA (reference sequence). CDR3 length: 14 residues. DNA of the CDR3: TGCAGTGCTAAGGCCTCACAGATCGGTCAGCCCCAGCATTTT. Residues: CSAKASQIGQPQHF.

This clonotype showed up many times. The chain employs TRBV5-1 and TRBJ2-5; D is undetermined. V gave up 0 bases and J gave up 5 bases, with 5 bases separating them. CDR3 length: 12 residues. Germline CDR1 reads SGHRS; CDR2 reads YFSETQ. This CDR3 is CASSLGVETQYF. DNA of the CDR3: TGCGCCAGCAGCTTGGGTGTGGAGACCCAGTACTTC. The whole variable domain, filled in from reference TRBV5-1 and TRBJ2-5, reads KAGVTQTPRYLIKTRGQQVTLSCSPISGHRSVSWYQQTPGQGLQFLFEYFSETQRNKGNFPGRFSGRQFSNSRSEMNVSTLELGDSALYLCASSLGVETQYFGPGTRLLVL.

This clonotype was detected a few times. The chain links TRBV20-1 to TRBJ2-7, with TRBD2 as a possible D gene (6 bases). This CDR3 has 14 amino acids. Germline-derived CDR1 and CDR2 are DFQATT and SNEGSKA (reference sequence). Trimming took 6 bases from V and 5 from J, leaving 20 bases between them. The CDR3 nucleotides read TGCAGTGCGGAGGGAGCGTCTACCCCTCACGAGCAGTACTTC. It codes for CSAEGASTPHEQYF.

This sequence joins TRBV19 and TRBJ2-6; TRBD2 agrees at 10 bases. The CDR3 totals 17 residues. CDR1 and CDR2 from the germline V gene are LNHDA and SQIVND (reference sequence). The J segment lost 1 base and the V segment lost 4 bases, leaving 4 bases of the junction unmatched. CDR3 loop: CASSKPGLASGANVLTF. The CDR3 DNA reads TGTGCCAGTAGTAAACCGGGACTAGCGTCTGGGGCCAACGTCCTGACTTTC.

CDR3: CASGLSRGSYQPQHF. The CDR3 DNA is TGTGCTAGTGGTTTGTCCAGGGGTTCTTATCAGCCCCAGCATTTT. The chain combines TRBV12-5 with TRBJ1-5; D may be TRBD1 (6 bases). CDR1 and CDR2 from the germline V gene are LGHNT and FRNRAP. The CDR3 has 15 residues. The ends were cut back, 2 bases at V and 5 bases at J, with 13 bases in the middle.

The chain couples TRBV24-1 to TRBJ2-5, with TRBD2 matching 8 bases. The trim removed 3 bases at V and 2 bases at J, leaving 7 bases unmatched. The CDR3 extends over 16 amino acids. The germline CDR1 and CDR2 sequences are KGHDR and SFDVKD. Here the CDR3 DNA reads TGTGCCACCAGTGATCCGGGACTAGATCTACAAGAGACCCAGTACTTC. Amino acid sequence: CATSDPGLDLQETQYF.

This clonotype was seen many times. V usage is TRBV12-3 or TRBV12-4 and J usage is TRBJ1-6, with D possibly matching TRBD1 (6 bases). V gave up 8 bases and J gave up 4 bases, with 18 bases separating them. The CDR3 spans 16 residues. This CDR3 reads CASSPTGRGYNSPLHF. For the CDR3, the DNA is TGTGCCAGCTCCCCCACAGGGCGAGGGTATAATTCACCCCTCCACTTT.

There are many counts of this clonotype. The CDR3 spells CATSTRGFGEQFF. The CDR3 DNA is TGTGCCACCTCTACTAGGGGGTTTGGTGAGCAGTTCTTC. This sequence joins TRBV24-1 and TRBJ2-1; TRBD1 might be the D (6 bases). Trimming took 9 bases from V and 9 from J, leaving 17 bases between them. From germline, CDR1 is KGHDR and CDR2 SFDVKD. This CDR3 region has 13 residues.

In DNA form, the CDR3 reads TGTGCCAGCAGTTTAAATTCCGTTAGCGGGAGCGGCGAGCAGTTCTTC. Its translation is CASSLNSVSGSGEQFF. This chain connects TRBV28 to TRBJ2-1, with TRBD2 matching over 9 bases. Germline V gives CDR1 MDHEN, CDR2 SYDVKM. CDR3 length: 16 residues. V lost 2 bases and J lost 10; bases outside the gene matches: 12. The full variable domain, rest sourced from reference TRBV28 and TRBJ2-1, is DVKVTQSSRYLVKRTGEKVFLECVQDMDHENMFWYRQDPGLGLRLIYFSYDVKMKEKGDIPEGYSVSREKKERFSLILESASTNQTSMYLCASSLNSVSGSGEQFFGPGTRLTVL.

This clonotype was recorded at least ten times. This chain uses TRBV20-1 with TRBJ2-1; TRBD2 agrees at 10 bases. CDR1 and CDR2 (germline): DFQATT, SNEGSKA (reference sequence). There are 13 residues in the CDR3. J was trimmed by 7 bases and V by 5 bases; bases with no gene match: 5. The DNA of the CDR3 is TGCAGTGCTCGGCTAGCGGGAGTTAATGAGCAGTTCTTC. It codes for CSARLAGVNEQFF.

This clonotype showed up many times. J is TRBJ2-1 and V is TRBV29-1, with D unresolved. The ends were cut back, 4 bases at V and 9 bases at J, with 10 bases in the middle. CDR1 is SQVTM and CDR2 is ANQGSEA in the germline V gene. The CDR3 has 11 amino acids. This CDR3 is CSVGYSTEQFF. CDR3 nucleotide sequence: TGCAGCGTTGGTTACAGTACTGAGCAGTTCTTC.

This clonotype appeared a few times. This chain uses TRBV6-4 with TRBJ1-1; D remains ambiguous. The CDR3 has 13 residues. Trimming took off 4 bases at V and 0 bases at J, with 6 bases between the two ends. CDR1 and CDR2 from the germline V gene are MRHNA and SNTAGT. CDR3 nucleotide sequence: TGTGCCAGCAGTGTAAGGGTGAACACTGAAGCTTTCTTT. This translates into CASSVRVNTEAFF.

A note on this clonotype: The junction and the germline gene differ at one end; a read error may be behind it. The rearrangement links TRBV20-1 to TRBJ2-3; 12 bases agree with TRBD2. CDR3 length: 17 residues. CDR1 is DFQATT and CDR2 is SNEGSKA in the germline V gene (reference sequence). The CDR3 sequence: CCARDWASGRGTDTQYF. The CDR3 region has the DNA TGCTGTGCTAGAGATTGGGCTAGCGGGAGGGGCACAGATACGCAGTATTTT.

Note on this clonotype: The final CDR3 position lacks the conserved phenylalanine or tryptophan, pointing to a likely read error. The chain employs TRBV5-1 and TRBJ1-1, with 8 bases fitting TRBD1. CDR1 and CDR2 from the germline V gene are SGHRS and YFSETQ. V was pared by 4 bases and J by 0 bases, with 5 bases of the junction left unmatched. CDR3 length equals 15 residues. This CDR3 reads CASSHRDRLNTEAFL. CDR3 bases: TGCGCCAGCAGCCACCGGGACAGGCTGAACACTGAAGCTTTCTTG.

This clonotype was observed a few times. V is TRBV5-1 and J is TRBJ1-1; 8 bases are a match to TRBD1. The CDR3 runs 16 residues. Trimming removed 4 bases from V and 6 bases from J; junction bases left unmatched: 14. The V gene's germline CDR1 is SGHRS and CDR2 YFSETQ. The CDR3 sequence: CASSPAGGWESAEAFF. The DNA for the CDR3 is TGCGCCAGCAGCCCCGCAGGGGGCTGGGAATCGGCTGAAGCTTTCTTT.

Comment on this clonotype: Since a much larger clone is just one base distant, this may be a read error. The gene calls are TRBV12-3 or TRBV12-4 and TRBJ2-3; unclear D gene. V was clipped by 3 bases and J by 7 bases, with 8 bases between them. CDR3 length: 12 amino acids. CDR3 in DNA: TGTGCCAGCAGTTTTCTTGCACATACGCAGTATTTT. Amino acids: CASSFLAHTQYF.

This clonotype was seen a few times. The chain combines TRBV6-1 with TRBJ2-5; 10 bases align to TRBD2. Germline-derived CDR1 and CDR2 are MNHNS and SASEGT. The CDR3 is 17 amino acids. The J segment lost 1 base and the V segment lost 7 bases, leaving 12 bases of the junction unmatched. The CDR3 here is CASTASGSEGAQETQYF. The CDR3, as DNA: TGTGCCAGCACGGCTAGCGGGAGTGAGGGGGCCCAAGAGACCCAGTACTTC.

This clonotype was seen at least ten times. The chain couples TRBV5-1 to TRBJ1-1; TRBD1 is a possible D gene (5 bases). CDR1 SGHRS and CDR2 YFSETQ come from the germline V gene. Trimming took 4 bases from V and 1 from J, leaving 11 bases between them. The CDR3 has 14 residues. CDR3 nucleotide sequence: TGCGCCAGCAGCGGGGGACGTTGGAACACTGAAGCTTTCTTT. Amino acid sequence: CASSGGRWNTEAFF. Full variable domain (missing parts from reference TRBV5-1 and TRBJ1-1): KAGVTQTPRYLIKTRGQQVTLSCSPISGHRSVSWYQQTPGQGLQFLFEYFSETQRNKGNFPGRFSGRQFSNSRSEMNVSTLELGDSALYLCASSGGRWNTEAFFGQGTRLTVV.

This clonotype appeared a few times. The chain recombines TRBV20-1 with TRBJ2-1, with TRBD2 as a possible D gene (6 bases). Germline assignment: CDR1 DFQATT and CDR2 SNEGSKA (reference sequence). The ends were cut back, 3 bases at V and 4 bases at J, with 10 bases in the middle. The CDR3 has 13 amino acids. In DNA, the CDR3 is TGCAGTGCTAGGGAGGGACTTTACAATGAGCAGTTCTTC. As protein: CSAREGLYNEQFF.

This clonotype was recorded many times. DNA of the CDR3: TGTGCCAGCAGTTTAATCAGGGCCACTGAAGCTTTCTTT. Protein sequence: CASSLIRATEAFF. The rearrangement links TRBV12-3 or TRBV12-4 to TRBJ1-1; D is perhaps TRBD1 (5 bases). There are 13 residues in the CDR3. V lost 2 bases and J 4 bases, leaving 8 bases between the germline ends.

This clonotype was counted ten times or more. The chain uses TRBV6-5 and TRBJ2-1; D is possibly TRBD1 or TRBD2 (6 bases each). The germline V and J ends were trimmed by 6 bases and 10 bases, with 16 bases remaining between them. Germline CDR1 MNHEY, CDR2 SVGAGI. The CDR3 runs 13 residues. The CDR3 is CASSPIRGDEQFF. The CDR3 nucleotides are TGTGCCAGCAGCCCAATAAGGGGGGACGAGCAGTTCTTC.

This clonotype was found many times. The chain couples TRBV4-2 to TRBJ1-1; perhaps TRBD1 as D (5 bases). V was shortened by 0 bases and J by 4 bases, with 12 bases between the two germline ends. Germline values: CDR1 LGHNA, CDR2 YNFKEQ. The CDR3 sequence is 15 residues long. Written as DNA, the CDR3 is TGTGCCAGCAGCCAAGAGATCCAGGGAGCCACTGAAGCTTTCTTT. It codes for CASSQEIQGATEAFF.

This chain's CDR3 is CASRRLAREQFF. CDR3 bases: TGTGCCAGCAGGAGACTAGCGAGAGAGCAGTTCTTC. The J gene is TRBJ2-1, the V gene TRBV2, with 8 bases lining up with TRBD2. V was pared by 6 bases and J by 10 bases, with 5 bases of the junction left unmatched. The CDR3 totals 12 residues. The germline gives CDR1 SNHLY, CDR2 FYNNEI.

This clonotype has more than one count but fewer than ten. The chain has TRBV20-1 and TRBJ2-5, with 8 bases identical to TRBD2. Germline-derived CDR1 and CDR2 are DFQATT and SNEGSKA (reference sequence). V lost 5 bases, J lost 4 bases, and 9 bases stayed unmatched. The CDR3 is made up of 14 amino acids. This CDR3 reads CSAGKREMGETQYF. For the CDR3, the DNA is TGCAGTGCTGGAAAGCGGGAGATGGGAGAGACCCAGTACTTC.

This clonotype was recorded many times. The gene calls are TRBV25-1 and TRBJ2-1; perhaps TRBD2 as D (5 bases). V was shortened by 6 bases and J by 10 bases, with 28 bases between the two germline ends. The germline CDR1 and CDR2 sequences are MGHDK and SYGVNS. This CDR3 is 17 amino acids long. This chain's CDR3 is CASREPTGGRPADEQFF. In DNA, the CDR3 is TGTGCCAGCAGGGAACCAACCGGAGGTAGACCAGCGGACGAGCAGTTCTTC. Together with reference TRBV25-1 and TRBJ2-1, the CDR3 gives the full variable domain: EADIYQTPRYLVIGTGKKITLECSQTMGHDKMYWYQQDPGMELHLIHYSYGVNSTEKGDLSSESTVSRIRTEHFPLTLESARPSHTSQYLCASREPTGGRPADEQFFGPGTRLTVL.

In this sample, this clonotype turned up many times. The chain is built from TRBV12-5 and TRBJ2-1; D possibly corresponds to TRBD2 (6 bases). The germline V gene has CDR1 LGHNT and CDR2 FRNRAP. V was trimmed by 7 bases and J by 3 bases, leaving 16 bases between them. This CDR3 region has 15 residues. CDR3 sequence reads: CASAIGDSIYNEQFF. As DNA, the CDR3 is TGTGCTAGTGCCATAGGGGACTCTATCTACAATGAGCAGTTCTTC.